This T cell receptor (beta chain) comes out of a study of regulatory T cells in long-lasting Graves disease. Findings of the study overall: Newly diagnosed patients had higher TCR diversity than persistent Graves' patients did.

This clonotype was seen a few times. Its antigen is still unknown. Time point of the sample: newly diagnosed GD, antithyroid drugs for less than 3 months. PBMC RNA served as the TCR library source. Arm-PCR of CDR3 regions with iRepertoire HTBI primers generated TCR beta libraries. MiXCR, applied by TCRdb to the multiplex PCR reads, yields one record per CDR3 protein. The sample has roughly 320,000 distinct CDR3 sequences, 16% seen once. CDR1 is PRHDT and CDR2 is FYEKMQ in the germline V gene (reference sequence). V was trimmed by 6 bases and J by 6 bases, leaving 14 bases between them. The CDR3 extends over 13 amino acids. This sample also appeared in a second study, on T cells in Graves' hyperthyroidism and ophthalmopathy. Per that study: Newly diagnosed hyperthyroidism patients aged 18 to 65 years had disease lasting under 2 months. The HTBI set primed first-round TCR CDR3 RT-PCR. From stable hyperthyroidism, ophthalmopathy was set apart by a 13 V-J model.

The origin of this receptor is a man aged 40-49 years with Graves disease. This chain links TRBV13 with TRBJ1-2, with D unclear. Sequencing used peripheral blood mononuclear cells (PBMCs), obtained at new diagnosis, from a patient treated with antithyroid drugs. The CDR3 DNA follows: TGTGCCAGCAGTTACTCGAGCCTGGATGGCTACACCTTC. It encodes CASSYSSLDGYTF. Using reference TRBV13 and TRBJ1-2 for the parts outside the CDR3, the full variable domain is AAGVIQSPRHLIKEKRETATLKCYPIPRHDTVYWYQQGPGQDPQFLISFYEKMQSDKGSIPDRFSAQQFSDYHSELNMSSLELGDSALYFCASSYSSLDGYTFGSGTRLTVV.